This is a list of T cell receptor beta chains from one sample in a study of OX40 agonist ivuxolimab in advanced cancers. Data came from immunoSEQ multiplex PCR; TCRdb stores just in-frame clones and leaves some out. This table holds tens of thousands of clones, 84% found once. The sample here was CD4+ or CD8+ T cells sorted from blood, taken in a trial of the OX40 agonist ivuxolimab. All receptors derive from an adult with an advanced solid tumor such as melanoma, head and neck, liver or kidney cancer. Each CDR3 is given with its conserved first and last residue. A D gene is named only where the DNA matches it firmly. The listing skips clone size in some rows; elsewhere it reads once, few, many or a size class.

V: TRBV27; D: TRBD1; size: .; J: TRBJ1-4; CDR3: CASSISSGTAGEKLFF; DNA: TGTGCCAGCAGTATATCCTCCGGGACAGCCGGTGAAAAACTGTTTTTT
V: TRBV9; D: .; size: .; J: TRBJ2-3; CDR3: CASSVRPVDGFGTDTQYF; DNA: TGTGCCAGCAGCGTAAGACCAGTGGATGGGTTCGGGACAGATACGCAGTATTTT
V: TRBV27; D: .; size: .; J: TRBJ2-7; CDR3: CASSLGHPYGYEQYF; DNA: TGTGCCAGCAGTTTAGGACATCCATACGGCTACGAGCAGTACTTC
V: TRBV11-3; D: TRBD2; size: .; J: TRBJ2-7; CDR3: CASSSSHGNGRPPYEQYF; DNA: TGTGCCAGCAGCTCATCCCATGGAAACGGGAGGCCTCCCTACGAGCAGTACTTC
V: TRBV19; D: TRBD2; size: .; J: TRBJ2-3; CDR3: CASSSRGASGEGQGDTQYF; DNA: TGTGCCAGTAGTTCGCGGGGTGCTAGCGGAGAGGGGCAAGGTGATACGCAGTATTTT
V: TRBV28; D: .; size: .; J: TRBJ1-2; CDR3: CATWQGGYTF; DNA: TGTGCCACCTGGCAAGGGGGCTACACCTTC
V: TRBV19; D: TRBD1; size: once; J: TRBJ2-1; CDR3: CASSINDRDDEQFF; DNA: TGTGCCAGTAGTATAAACGACAGGGACGATGAGCAGTTCTTC
V: TRBV9; D: .; size: few; J: TRBJ1-5; CDR3: CASSPGGSSNQPQHF; DNA: TGTGCCAGCAGCCCGGGAGGGTCTAGCAATCAGCCCCAGCATTTT
V: TRBV13; D: .; size: .; J: TRBJ2-7; CDR3: CASSPPGGSRHEQYF; DNA: TGTGCCAGCAGCCCCCCCGGGGGCTCTCGCCACGAGCAGTACTTC
V: TRBV7-6; D: TRBD2; size: .; J: TRBJ2-2; CDR3: CASSLGLAGPNTGELFF; DNA: TGTGCCAGCAGCTTAGGCCTAGCGGGCCCGAACACCGGGGAGCTGTTTTTT
V: TRBV7-6; D: .; size: .; J: TRBJ1-2; CDR3: CASSLGQNYGYTF; DNA: TGTGCCAGCAGCTTAGGACAGAACTATGGCTACACCTTC
V: TRBV29-1; D: .; size: .; J: TRBJ1-3; CDR3: CSVVLSGFRNTIYF; DNA: TGCAGCGTCGTTTTATCGGGTTTTAGAAACACCATATATTTT
V: TRBV6-5; D: TRBD1; size: .; J: TRBJ2-2; CDR3: CASTSTGGTTGELFF; DNA: TGTGCCAGCACCTCGACAGGGGGCACGACCGGGGAGCTGTTTTTT
V: TRBV4-1; D: .; size: .; J: TRBJ2-1; CDR3: CASSTRGLDNEQFF; DNA: TGCGCCAGCAGCACGCGAGGACTGGACAATGAGCAGTTCTTC